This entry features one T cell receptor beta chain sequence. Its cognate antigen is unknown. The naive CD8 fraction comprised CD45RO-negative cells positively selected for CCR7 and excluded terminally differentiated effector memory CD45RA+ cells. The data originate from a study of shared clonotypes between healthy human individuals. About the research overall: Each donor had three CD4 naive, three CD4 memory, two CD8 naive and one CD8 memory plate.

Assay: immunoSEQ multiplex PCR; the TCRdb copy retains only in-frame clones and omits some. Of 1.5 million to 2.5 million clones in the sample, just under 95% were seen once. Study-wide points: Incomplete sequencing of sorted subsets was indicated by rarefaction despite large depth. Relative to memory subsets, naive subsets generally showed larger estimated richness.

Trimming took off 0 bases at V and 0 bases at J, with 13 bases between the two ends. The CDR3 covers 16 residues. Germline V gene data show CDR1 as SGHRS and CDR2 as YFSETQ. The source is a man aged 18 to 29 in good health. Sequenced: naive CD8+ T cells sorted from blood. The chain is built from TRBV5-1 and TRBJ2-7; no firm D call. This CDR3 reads CASSLEFYGSSYEQYF. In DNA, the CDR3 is TGCGCCAGCAGCTTGGAGTTTTATGGCAGCTCCTACGAGCAGTACTTC. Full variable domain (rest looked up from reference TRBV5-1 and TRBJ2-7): KAGVTQTPRYLIKTRGQQVTLSCSPISGHRSVSWYQQTPGQGLQFLFEYFSETQRNKGNFPGRFSGRQFSNSRSEMNVSTLELGDSALYLCASSLEFYGSSYEQYFGPGTRLTVT.